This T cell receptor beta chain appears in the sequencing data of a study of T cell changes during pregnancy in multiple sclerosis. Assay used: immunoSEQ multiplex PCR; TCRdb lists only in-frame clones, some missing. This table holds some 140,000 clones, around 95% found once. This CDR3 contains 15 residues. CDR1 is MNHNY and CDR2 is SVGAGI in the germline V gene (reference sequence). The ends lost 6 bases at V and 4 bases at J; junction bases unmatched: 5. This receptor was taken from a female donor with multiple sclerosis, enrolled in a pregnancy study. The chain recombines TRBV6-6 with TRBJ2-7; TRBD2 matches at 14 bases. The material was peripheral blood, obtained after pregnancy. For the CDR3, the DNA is TGTGCCAGCAGCTGGACTAGCGGGAGGAAGTACGAGCAGTACTTC. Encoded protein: CASSWTSGRKYEQYF.